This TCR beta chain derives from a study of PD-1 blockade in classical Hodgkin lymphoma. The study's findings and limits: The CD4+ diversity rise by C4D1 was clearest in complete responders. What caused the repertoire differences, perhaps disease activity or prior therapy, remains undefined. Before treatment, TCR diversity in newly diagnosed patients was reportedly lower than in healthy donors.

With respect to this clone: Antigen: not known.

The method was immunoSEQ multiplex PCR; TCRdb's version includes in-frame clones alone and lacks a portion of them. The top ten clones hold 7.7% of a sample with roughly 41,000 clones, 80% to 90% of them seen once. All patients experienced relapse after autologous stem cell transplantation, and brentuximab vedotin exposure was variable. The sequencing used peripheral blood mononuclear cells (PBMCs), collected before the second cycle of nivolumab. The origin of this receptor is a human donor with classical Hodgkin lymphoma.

This chain's CDR3 is CAISEYGQGDEKLFF. DNA of the CDR3: TGTGCCATCAGTGAGTACGGACAGGGGGATGAAAAACTGTTTTTT. The V call is TRBV10-3, the J call TRBJ1-4; 10 bases align to TRBD1. V shed 1 base and J 6 bases; nucleotides not matched to a gene: 2. Germline lookup yields CDR1 ENHRY and CDR2 SYGVKD. The CDR3 is 15 residues long.